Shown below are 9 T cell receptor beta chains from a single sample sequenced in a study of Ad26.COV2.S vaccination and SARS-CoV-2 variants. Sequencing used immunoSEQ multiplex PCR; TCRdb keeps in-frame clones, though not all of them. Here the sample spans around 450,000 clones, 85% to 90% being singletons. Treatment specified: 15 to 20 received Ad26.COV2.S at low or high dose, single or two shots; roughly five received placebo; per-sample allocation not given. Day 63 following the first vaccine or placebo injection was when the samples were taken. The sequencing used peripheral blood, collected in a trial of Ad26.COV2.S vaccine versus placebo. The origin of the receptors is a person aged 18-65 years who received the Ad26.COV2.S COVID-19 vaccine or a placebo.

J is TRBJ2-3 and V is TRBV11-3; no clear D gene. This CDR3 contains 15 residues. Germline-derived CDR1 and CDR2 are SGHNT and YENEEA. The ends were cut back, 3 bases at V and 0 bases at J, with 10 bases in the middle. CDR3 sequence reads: CASSFLGPSTDTQYF. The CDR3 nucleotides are TGTGCCAGCAGCTTTCTCGGTCCTAGCACAGATACGCAGTATTTT.

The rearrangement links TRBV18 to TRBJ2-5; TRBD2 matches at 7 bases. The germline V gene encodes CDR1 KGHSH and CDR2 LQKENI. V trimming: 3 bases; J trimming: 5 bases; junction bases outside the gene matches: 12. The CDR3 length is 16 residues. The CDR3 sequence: CASSPRMTSSGETQYF. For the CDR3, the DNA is TGTGCCAGCTCACCTCGGATGACTAGCTCTGGGGAGACCCAGTACTTC. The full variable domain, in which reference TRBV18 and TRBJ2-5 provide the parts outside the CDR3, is NAGVMQNPRHLVRRRGQEARLRCSPMKGHSHVYWYRQLPEEGLKFMVYLQKENIIDESGMPKERFSAEFPKEGPSILRIQQVVRGDSAAYFCASSPRMTSSGETQYFGPGTRLLVL.

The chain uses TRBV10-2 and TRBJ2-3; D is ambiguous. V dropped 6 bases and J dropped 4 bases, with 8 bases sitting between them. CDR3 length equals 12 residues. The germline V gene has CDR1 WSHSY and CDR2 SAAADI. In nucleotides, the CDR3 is TGCGCCAGCAGCAGCCTCCCAGATACGCAGTATTTT. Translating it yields CASSSLPDTQYF.

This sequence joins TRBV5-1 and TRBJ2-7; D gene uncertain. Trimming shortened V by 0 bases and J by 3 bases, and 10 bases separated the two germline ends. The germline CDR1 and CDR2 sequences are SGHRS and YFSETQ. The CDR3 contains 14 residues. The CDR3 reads CASSLDSQNYEQYF. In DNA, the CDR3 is TGCGCCAGCAGCTTGGACAGTCAGAACTACGAGCAGTACTTC. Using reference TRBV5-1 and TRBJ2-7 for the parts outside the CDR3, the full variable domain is KAGVTQTPRYLIKTRGQQVTLSCSPISGHRSVSWYQQTPGQGLQFLFEYFSETQRNKGNFPGRFSGRQFSNSRSEMNVSTLELGDSALYLCASSLDSQNYEQYFGPGTRLTVT.

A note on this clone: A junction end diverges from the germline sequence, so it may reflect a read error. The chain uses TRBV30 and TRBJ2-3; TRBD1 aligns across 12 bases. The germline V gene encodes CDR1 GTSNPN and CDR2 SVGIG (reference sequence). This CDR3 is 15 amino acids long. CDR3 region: CAVDAGTGGTDTQYF. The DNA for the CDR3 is TGTGCGGTCGACGCCGGGACAGGGGGCACTGATACGCAGTATTTT.

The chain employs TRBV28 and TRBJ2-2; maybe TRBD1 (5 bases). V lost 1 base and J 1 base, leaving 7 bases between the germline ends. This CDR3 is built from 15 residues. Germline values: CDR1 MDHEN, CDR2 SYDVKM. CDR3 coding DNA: TGTGCCAGCAGTTTATTACAGGAGAACACCGGGGAGCTGTTTTTT. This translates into CASSLLQENTGELFF.

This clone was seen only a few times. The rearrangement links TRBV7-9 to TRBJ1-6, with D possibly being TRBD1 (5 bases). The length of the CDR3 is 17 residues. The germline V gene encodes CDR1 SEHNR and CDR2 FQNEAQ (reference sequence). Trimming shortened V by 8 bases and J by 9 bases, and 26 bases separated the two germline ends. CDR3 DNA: TGTGCCAGCGCCGAGGGGAGGTCTCACCTTCTGGGTTCACCCCTCCACTTT. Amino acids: CASAEGRSHLLGSPLHF.

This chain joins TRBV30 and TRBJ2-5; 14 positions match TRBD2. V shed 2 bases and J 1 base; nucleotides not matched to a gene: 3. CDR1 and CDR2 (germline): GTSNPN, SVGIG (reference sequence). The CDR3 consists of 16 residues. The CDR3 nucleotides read TGTGCCTGGAGTCACGGGACTAGCGGGGGCCAAGAGACCCAGTACTTC. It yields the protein CAWSHGTSGGQETQYF.

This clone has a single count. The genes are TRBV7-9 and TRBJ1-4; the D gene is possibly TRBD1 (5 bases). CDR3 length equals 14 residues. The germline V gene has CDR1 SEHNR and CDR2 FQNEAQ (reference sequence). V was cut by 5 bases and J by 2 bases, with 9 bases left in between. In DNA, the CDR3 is TGTGCCAGCAGCCAGAGACAGACTAATGAAAAACTGTTTTTT. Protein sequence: CASSQRQTNEKLFF.